The T cell receptor beta chain under discussion was sequenced for a study of T cells in Graves' hyperthyroidism and ophthalmopathy (dated by TCRdb to between 2019 and 2020). About the investigation overall: Peripheral blood was collected at initial diagnosis, before any treatment. For training and testing, the 100 or so patients in the discovery cohort were randomly divided in a 7:3 ratio. Thyroid tissue and blood T-cell repertoires from six Graves' hyperthyroidism patients were also compared in the study. An independent validation cohort of under 20 hyperthyroidism patients and about 16 patients who later progressed to ophthalmopathy tested prospective prediction of ophthalmopathy. After sampling, hyperthyroidism patients received methimazole starting at 30 mg daily, and ophthalmopathy patients received high-dose intravenous methylprednisolone. The paper describes TCR Vbeta CDR3 sequencing of 135 peripheral blood samples, made up of 43 ophthalmopathy patients, roughly 80 hyperthyroidism patients and some 17 progressor patients. To identify TCR V-J signatures that set the groups apart, the researchers used a discovery cohort of 90 to 100 patients, made up of 43 with Graves' ophthalmopathy and some 56 with stable Graves' hyperthyroidism.

Ophthalmopathy patients had moderately to severely active disease, Clinical Activity Score of at least 3, NOSPECS grade of at least 4, and duration under 3 months. Any patient with an uncontrolled infection, another autoimmune disease, pregnancy or lactation was excluded. Diagnoses were based on clinical symptoms, serum thyroxine and TRAb, thyroid ultrasound and orbital computed tomography. PBMCs were isolated from more than 8 ml of fresh peripheral blood by Ficoll-Paque density gradient centrifugation. Total RNA was extracted with Trizol reagent, and quality was checked on an Agilent 2100 Bioanalyzer. Study-level results and caveats: No statistical method was used to set the sample size in advance, and investigators knew the group allocation. In validation, the model predicted progression to ophthalmopathy with approximately 69% sensitivity and less than 75% specificity, a median of about 6.7 months before onset. In cross-validation, a model built on a 13 V-J signature told ophthalmopathy apart from stable hyperthyroidism with approximately 90% sensitivity and about 81% specificity, and in testing the same model reached 80%/75%. Blood samples also contained most of the expanded thyroid clonotypes (frequency above 0.001), which suggests that blood repertoires may reflect thyroid immune responses.

TCR beta CDR3 regions were amplified from RNA transcripts. The first round of RT-PCR for the TCR CDR3 was performed with the HTBI primer set and the Qiagen OneStep RT-PCR kit. Libraries were constructed in a second round of multiplex PCR, after which size selection and purification were performed. Sequencing of the libraries was done on an Illumina HiSeq2000 using paired-end 100 bp reads. On the study's bioinformatics: SOAPnuke was used to process the raw data, with reads discarded if the reads contained adapters or uncalled bases, had a mean Phred below 15, or lacked an exact constant-primer or identifier match. COPE v1.2.5 was used to merge the high-quality paired reads, and each unique nucleotide sequence was defined as a clonotype. MiTCR v1.1 was used to align clonotypes to the IMGT TRBV, TRBD and TRBJ reference segments. The analysis included only V-J combinations with a frequency above 0.0001, which together covered 99.2% of the repertoires. The TCS score was defined as F50 (clonal expansion) divided by E x V (chaos), with BLOSUM62-based TCRdist calculated between CDR3 peptides within each V-J. Welch's t-statistics and random forest reduced several hundred V-J features to 10 to 15, which were used in a naive Bayes classifier (R e1071). The raw public data were reprocessed by TCRdb itself: fastp quality trimming at Q25, MiXCR clonotype calling, in-frame beta chains only. All rows with the same CDR3 protein become a single entry with the most common DNA and genes. TCRdb, not the original authors, processed these V and J calls. For this sample the table gives 450,000 to 500,000 distinct CDR3 sequences, of which approximately 22% were detected only once. Clones ranked in the top ten supply approximately 49% of the sample.

This clonotype was picked up one time. No cognate antigen has been identified for it. Base quality data are lacking; no much larger clone is found one base away. A single read offers scant evidence. The CDR3 numbers 14 residues from cysteine through phenylalanine. Left in the record is the CDR3 DNA by itself, 42 bases read in frame from the first base. V lost 5 bases and J lost 5 bases, and the count of bases not matched to a germline gene is 2. From a lookup of the germline V gene, CDR1 and CDR2 are ENHRY and SYGVKD. The chain is made from TRBV10-3 and TRBJ2-1; 11 bases in between match TRBD2. The sequenced sample consisted of blood. This sequence originates from a woman between 65 and 79 years old with Graves' ophthalmopathy. The CDR3 region reads CAISTSGSNNEQFF. The bases are TGTGCCATCAGTACTAGCGGGAGTAACAATGAGCAGTTCTTC.